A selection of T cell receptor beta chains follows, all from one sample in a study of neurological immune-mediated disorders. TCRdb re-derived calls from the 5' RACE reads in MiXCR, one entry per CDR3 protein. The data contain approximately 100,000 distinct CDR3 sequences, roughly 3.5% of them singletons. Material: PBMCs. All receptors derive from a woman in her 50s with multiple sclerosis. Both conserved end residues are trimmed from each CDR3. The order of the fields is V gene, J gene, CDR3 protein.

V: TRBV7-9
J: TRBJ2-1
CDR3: ASSESGGYNEQF

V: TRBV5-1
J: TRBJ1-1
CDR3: ASSARDRLNTEAF

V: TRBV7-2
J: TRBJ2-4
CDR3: ASSYREDIQY

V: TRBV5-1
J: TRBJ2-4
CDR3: ASSDGALNIQY

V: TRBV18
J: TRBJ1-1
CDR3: ASSPSGNTEAF

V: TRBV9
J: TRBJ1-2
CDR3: ASSVGNGGGYGYT

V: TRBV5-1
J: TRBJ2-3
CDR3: ASSTGSAGDTQY

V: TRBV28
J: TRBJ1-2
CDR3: ASTSHGVGRGNYGYT

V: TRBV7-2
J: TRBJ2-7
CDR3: ASSLDSWVKSYEQY

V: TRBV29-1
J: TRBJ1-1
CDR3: SVFGPFMNTEAF

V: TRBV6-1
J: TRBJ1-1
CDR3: ASRAYGGTEAF

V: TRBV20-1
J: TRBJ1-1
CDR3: SARAGGMNTEAF

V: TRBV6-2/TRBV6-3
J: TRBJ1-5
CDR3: ASSYGDSPNQPQH

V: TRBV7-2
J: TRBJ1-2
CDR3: ASSQSGSSGYT

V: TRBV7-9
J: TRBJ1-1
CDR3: ASSFPGARTEAF

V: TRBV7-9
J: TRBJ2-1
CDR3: ASSLGGYEQF

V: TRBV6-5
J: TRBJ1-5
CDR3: ASSYKGGQPQH

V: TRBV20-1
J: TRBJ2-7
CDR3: SAGPSAGGNEQY

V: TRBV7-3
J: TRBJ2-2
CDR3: ASRKARNTGELF

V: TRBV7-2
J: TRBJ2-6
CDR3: ASTSGASGANVLT

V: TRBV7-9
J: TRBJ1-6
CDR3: ASSPRTGGGGSPLH

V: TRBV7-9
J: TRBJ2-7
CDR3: ASSPDRDYEQY

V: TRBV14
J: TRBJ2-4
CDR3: ASSHLAKNIQY

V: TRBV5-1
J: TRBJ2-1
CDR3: ASSLASGTEINNEQF

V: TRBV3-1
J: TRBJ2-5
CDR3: ASSQSGQGFQETQY

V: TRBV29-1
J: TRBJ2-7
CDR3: SVRTGPYEQY

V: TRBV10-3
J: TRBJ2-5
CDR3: AISDRIRGGIETQY

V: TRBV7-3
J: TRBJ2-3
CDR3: ASSLRPTPSTGIKRTDTQY

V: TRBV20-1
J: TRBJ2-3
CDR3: SARVAGHTDTQY

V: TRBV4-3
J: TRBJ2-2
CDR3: ASSQETGFVHTGELF

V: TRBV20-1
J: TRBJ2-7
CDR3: SAGNPEGAPYEQY

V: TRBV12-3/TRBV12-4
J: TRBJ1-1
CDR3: ASTTTRDLPAF

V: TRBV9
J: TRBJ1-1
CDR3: ASSVEAAMNTEAF

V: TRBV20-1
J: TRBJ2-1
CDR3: SAPGLIYNEQF

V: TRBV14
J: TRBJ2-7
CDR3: ASSYRLAGVASEQY

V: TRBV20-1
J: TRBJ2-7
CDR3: SGHSGTDYGEQY

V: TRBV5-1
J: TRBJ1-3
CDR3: ASSLEGPRSGNTIY

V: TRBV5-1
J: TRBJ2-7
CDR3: ASSFNSGGLSYEQY

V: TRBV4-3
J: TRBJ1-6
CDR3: ASSQEWVRSPLH

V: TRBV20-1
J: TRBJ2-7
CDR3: SAPYRYYEQY

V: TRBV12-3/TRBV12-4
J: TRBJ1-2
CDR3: ASSPTWDYGYT